A single sample gave rise to the 21 T cell receptor beta chains below, sequenced in a study of shared clonotypes between healthy human individuals. Libraries were prepared by immunoSEQ multiplex PCR; TCRdb keeps only in-frame clonotypes and omits some of them. The table has around 2.5 million clones, approximately 93% seen once; the top ten hold approximately 0.35%. The sequencing sample was made of naive CD4+ T cells from PBMCs. Noted subset: CD45RA+ positively selected. These receptors all come from a man aged 18 to 30 in good health. Some clones in this sample may be carry-over from other donors' samples.

This chain links TRBV2 with TRBJ2-5; 7 nucleotides agree with TRBD2. There are 15 residues in the CDR3. Per the germline V gene, CDR1 is SNHLY and CDR2 is FYNNEI. V lost 8 bases and J lost 4; bases outside the gene matches: 13. Here the CDR3 reads CASGVNRGRGETQYF. CDR3 sequence (DNA): TGTGCCAGCGGGGTAAATCGCGGGAGAGGAGAGACCCAGTACTTC. Looking up the rest from reference TRBV2 and TRBJ2-5 gives the full variable domain: EPEVTQTPSHQVTQMGQEVILRCVPISNHLYFYWYRQILGQKVEFLVSFYNNEISEKSEIFDDQFSVERPDGSNFTLKIRSTKLEDSAMYFCASGVNRGRGETQYFGPGTRLLVL.

The V call is TRBV5-1, the J call TRBJ2-1; D is ambiguous. Trimming left V 2 bases short and J 0 bases short, with 9 bases between. Germline CDR1 is SGHRS and CDR2 is YFSETQ. This CDR3 region has 15 residues. The chain's CDR3 is CASSFSPSSYNEQFF. The CDR3 DNA reads as TGCGCCAGCAGCTTTTCCCCGAGCTCCTACAATGAGCAGTTCTTC.

The J gene is TRBJ1-4, the V gene TRBV14; D gene unclear. Germline V gene lookup returns CDR1 SGHDN and CDR2 FVKESK. CDR3 length equals 16 residues. Trimming left V 1 base short and J 10 bases short, with 19 bases between. CDR3 bases: TGTGCCAGCAGCCAAGTTTTGGGCCCCCGGAGAGGAAAACTGTTTTTT. It is translated as CASSQVLGPRRGKLFF. Full variable domain (remainder filled in from reference TRBV14 and TRBJ1-4): EAGVTQFPSHSVIEKGQTVTLRCDPISGHDNLYWYRRVMGKEIKFLLHFVKESKQDESGMPNNRFLAERTGGTYSTLKVQPAELEDSGVYFCASSQVLGPRRGKLFFGSGTQLSVL.

The genes are TRBV25-1 and TRBJ1-4; TRBD1 aligns across 9 bases. In germline, CDR1 is MGHDK, CDR2 SYGVNS. This CDR3 has 16 amino acids. With V trimmed by 3 bases and J by 11 bases, 13 bases remained unmatched. CDR3 coding DNA: TGTGCCAGCAGTGAGGGACAGGGCAACCTCCCTGCGAAACTGTTTTTT. This sequence encodes CASSEGQGNLPAKLFF.

This clone was observed once. The chain couples TRBV28 to TRBJ2-1; D may be TRBD2 (6 bases). The CDR3 is 17 amino acids. V lost 6 bases and J lost 7, with 25 bases in between. Germline assignment: CDR1 MDHEN and CDR2 SYDVKM. The CDR3 spells CASRFWSGGARENEQFF. CDR3 DNA: TGTGCCAGCAGGTTTTGGTCCGGCGGGGCGCGGGAAAATGAGCAGTTCTTC.

The gene calls are TRBV28 and TRBJ2-5; D might be TRBD2 (6 bases). CDR3 length equals 13 residues. Per germline, CDR1 MDHEN and CDR2 SYDVKM. This CDR3 reads CATGERYQETQYF. CDR3 bases: TGTGCGACGGGGGAAAGATACCAAGAGACCCAGTACTTC.

Comments on this clone: This sample also contains other DNA sequences that code for the same CDR3. The CDR3 loop is CASSLVRTEAFF. The CDR3 DNA sequence: TGTGCCAGCAGCTTGGTGAGAACTGAAGCTTTCTTT. The rearrangement joins TRBV5-8 to TRBJ1-1; no reliable D call. This CDR3 has 12 residues. Germline V gives CDR1 SGHTS, CDR2 YDEGEE. V gave up 0 bases and J gave up 5 bases, with 5 bases separating them.

The rearrangement uses TRBV19 and TRBJ1-5, with D possibly being TRBD1 (5 bases). The CDR3 covers 15 residues. The ends were cut back, 3 bases at V and 4 bases at J, with 13 bases in the middle. Germline CDR1 is LNHDA and CDR2 is SQIVND (reference sequence). The CDR3 DNA follows: TGTGCCAGTAGTATTCGGGTTAGGGGAAATCAGCCCCAGCATTTT. This gives the protein CASSIRVRGNQPQHF.

The chain combines TRBV5-4 with TRBJ1-2; 8 positions match TRBD1. V dropped 7 bases and J dropped 5; count of bases not matched to a gene: 7. Germline V gives CDR1 SGHNT, CDR2 YYREEE (reference sequence). The CDR3 is made up of 13 amino acids. The CDR3 DNA sequence: TGTGCCAGCTCAGGGGGCCGGGTGTATGGCTACACCTTC. This encodes CASSGGRVYGYTF.

V is TRBV2 and J is TRBJ2-7; D ambiguous. The germline CDR1 and CDR2 sequences are SNHLY and FYNNEI. The CDR3 consists of 11 residues. Trimming left V 6 bases short and J 3 bases short, with 6 bases between. The CDR3 is CASRVGYEQYF. The CDR3 DNA reads as TGTGCCAGCAGAGTCGGCTACGAGCAGTACTTC.

V and J are TRBV6-4 and TRBJ1-1; weak D call: TRBD1 (5 bases). This CDR3 is 14 amino acids long. Germline V lookup: CDR1 MRHNA, CDR2 SNTAGT. Trimming took off 4 bases at V and 0 bases at J, with 9 bases between the two ends. CDR3 protein: CASSVDRMNTEAFF. The CDR3 DNA follows: TGTGCCAGCAGTGTTGACAGAATGAACACTGAAGCTTTCTTT.

The J gene is TRBJ2-2, the V gene TRBV7-9, with TRBD2 identical over 11 bases. CDR1 and CDR2 from the germline V gene are SEHNR and FQNEAQ (reference sequence). The J segment lost 5 bases and the V segment lost 4 bases, leaving 6 bases of the junction unmatched. The CDR3 is 16 residues long. The CDR3 spells CASSYLAGGLTGELFF. The CDR3 nucleotides are TGTGCCAGCAGCTACCTAGCGGGAGGTTTAACCGGGGAGCTGTTTTTT. The complete variable domain, with remaining parts taken from reference TRBV7-9 and TRBJ2-2, reads DTGVSQNPRHKITKRGQNVTFRCDPISEHNRLYWYRQTLGQGPEFLTYFQNEAQLEKSRLLSDRFSAERPKGSFSTLEIQRTEQGDSAMYLCASSYLAGGLTGELFFGEGSRLTVL.

The V and J genes are TRBV7-2 and TRBJ2-2, with TRBD1 matching over 7 bases. CDR1 and CDR2 from the germline V gene are SGHTA and FQGNSA. V was clipped by 4 bases and J by 6 bases; unmatched bases: 2. The CDR3 contains 13 residues. In DNA form, the CDR3 reads TGTGCCAGCAGCTCCCAGGGGGCCGGGGAGCTGTTTTTT. Protein product: CASSSQGAGELFF.

The chain couples TRBV7-2 to TRBJ2-1; 8 bases map to TRBD1. The CDR3 is made up of 14 amino acids. The V and J ends lost 2 bases and 5 bases, in that order; junction bases with no gene match: 2. The germline CDR1 and CDR2 sequences are SGHTA and FQGNSA. Here the CDR3 reads CASSLTGGNNEQFF. As DNA, the CDR3 is TGTGCCAGCAGCTTAACAGGGGGGAACAATGAGCAGTTCTTC.

A remark on this clone: Other DNA sequences in this sample translate to the same CDR3. CDR3 DNA sequence: TGCGCCAGCAGCATAGGACAGGGGGAGACCCAGTACTTC. It yields the protein CASSIGQGETQYF. This rearrangement joins TRBV5-1 to TRBJ2-5, with 9 bases lining up with TRBD1. V lost 4 bases, J lost 5 bases, and 3 bases stayed unmatched. CDR1 is SGHRS and CDR2 is YFSETQ in the germline V gene. CDR3 length: 13 residues.

V is TRBV6-6 and J is TRBJ2-2; D gene unclear. CDR1 MNHNY and CDR2 SVGAGI come from the germline V gene (reference sequence). V lost 6 bases and J lost 1, with 9 bases in between. The CDR3 covers 14 residues. The CDR3 loop reads CASRFSENTGELFF. CDR3 bases: TGTGCCAGCAGGTTTAGTGAGAACACCGGGGAGCTGTTTTTT.

The rearrangement links TRBV9 to TRBJ2-2, with 7 bases lining up with TRBD2. Germline V gene sequence: CDR1 SGDLS, CDR2 YYNGEE. V lost 0 bases to trimming and J lost 6 bases; unmatched junction nucleotides: 8. The CDR3 consists of 16 residues. In DNA form, the CDR3 reads TGTGCCAGCAGCGTAGCTCCCATTGCGGGAGCCGGGGAGCTGTTTTTT. Translated, it gives CASSVAPIAGAGELFF.

This chain links TRBV7-3 with TRBJ2-5, with TRBD1 matching over 9 bases. CDR1 and CDR2 (germline): SGHTA, FQGTGA. The CDR3 runs to 15 residues. V lost 5 bases, J lost 4 bases, and 8 bases stayed unmatched. CDR3 in amino acids: CASSVSKGQGETQYF. For the CDR3, the DNA is TGTGCCAGCAGCGTGTCGAAGGGACAGGGAGAGACCCAGTACTTC.

V is TRBV18 and J is TRBJ2-7; TRBD2 agrees at 7 bases. Trimming cost V 3 bases and J 6 bases; bases outside gene matches: 11. Germline V CDR1 and CDR2: KGHSH, LQKENI. The CDR3 consists of 15 residues. The CDR3 loop reads CASSPGRATGGEQYF. For the CDR3, the DNA is TGTGCCAGCTCACCTGGGAGGGCAACTGGGGGCGAGCAGTACTTC.

The chain joins TRBV28 to TRBJ1-2; unclear D gene. V lost 4 bases, J lost 5 bases, and 14 bases lay in between. Germline V gene data show CDR1 as MDHEN and CDR2 as SYDVKM. This CDR3 has 14 residues. The CDR3 nucleotides read TGTGCCAGCAGTTCTAGGTTCTCGGATTATGGCTACACCTTC. Translated: CASSSRFSDYGYTF.

This clone was counted a single time. The V gene is TRBV28, the J gene TRBJ1-1; 7 bases line up with TRBD1. After removal of 6 bases from V and 0 bases from J, the junction contained 13 bases not matched to a gene. The CDR3 length is 17 residues. Germline CDR1 is MDHEN and CDR2 is SYDVKM. This chain's CDR3 is CASRNSFRGTVNTEAFF. The CDR3 nucleotides read TGTGCCAGCAGAAATTCTTTTCGCGGGACAGTGAACACTGAAGCTTTCTTT. Full variable domain (outside the CDR3, taken from reference TRBV28 and TRBJ1-1): DVKVTQSSRYLVKRTGEKVFLECVQDMDHENMFWYRQDPGLGLRLIYFSYDVKMKEKGDIPEGYSVSREKKERFSLILESASTNQTSMYLCASRNSFRGTVNTEAFFGQGTRLTVV.